What follows are 16 T cell receptor beta chains derived from one specimen sequenced in a study of chemoradiotherapy in HPV16-positive cancers. Generated by immunoSEQ multiplex PCR, the TCRdb table keeps only in-frame clones and is missing some. Among under 20,000 clones, more than 75% were seen once, and the ten largest hold 10% to 11%. Collection took place from a patient who underwent chemoradiotherapy. The receptor set was obtained from a human donor with HPV-associated anogenital cancer.

The chain recombines TRBV6-1 with TRBJ2-1; D not certain. Trimming pared 6 bases from V and 6 bases from J, leaving 9 bases between. CDR3 length: 12 amino acids. The germline CDR1 and CDR2 sequences are MNHNS and SASEGT. The CDR3 reads CASSGQTNEQFF. DNA of the CDR3: TGTGCCAGCAGCGGGCAAACCAATGAGCAGTTCTTC.

This clone turned up a few times. The chain employs TRBV7-9 and TRBJ2-1; TRBD1 might be the D (8 bases). V shed 7 bases and J shed 4 bases, with 17 bases lying between them. CDR1 is SEHNR, CDR2 FQNEAQ, per germline (reference sequence). The CDR3 consists of 15 residues. DNA of the CDR3: TGTGCCAGCACCGCGACAGGGGAGGGGTACAATGAGCAGTTCTTC. This translates into CASTATGEGYNEQFF.

This clone was detected a few times. This rearrangement joins TRBV29-1 to TRBJ2-3; D unclear. This CDR3 region has 11 residues. V lost 7 bases, J lost 2 bases, and 7 bases lay in between. Germline V gene lookup returns CDR1 SQVTM and CDR2 ANQGSEA. CDR3 sequence: CSGRITDTQYF. DNA for the CDR3: TGCAGCGGAAGAATCACAGATACGCAGTATTTT.

Here the CDR3 DNA reads TGTGCCAGCAGTGAATGGGATAGCCCCTGGAGTAACGAGCAGTACTTC. It encodes CASSEWDSPWSNEQYF. The chain joins TRBV6-1 to TRBJ2-7, with D hard to call. The V gene lost 2 bases and the J gene lost 5 bases, with 19 bases spanning the gap. CDR3 length equals 16 residues. Looked up from germline, CDR1 is MNHNS and CDR2 is SASEGT.

V and J are TRBV5-1 and TRBJ1-6; D possibly corresponds to TRBD1 (6 bases). CDR1 SGHRS and CDR2 YFSETQ come from the germline V gene. The V and J ends lost 4 bases and 10 bases respectively, with 12 bases between them. CDR3 length: 13 amino acids. CDR3 in DNA: TGCGCCAGCAGCGGGACACGAGAATCACCCCTCCACTTT. Amino acids: CASSGTRESPLHF.

This chain joins TRBV5-4 and TRBJ1-1, with 9 bases lining up with TRBD1. Germline V gene data show CDR1 as SGHNT and CDR2 as YYREEE (reference sequence). The CDR3 extends over 16 amino acids. Losses at the gene ends were 0 bases for V and 6 bases for J; bases not matched to a gene: 9. Here the CDR3 DNA reads TGTGCCAGCAGCTTGGACAGGGGGCAAGGAAGAGCTGAAGCTTTCTTT. Its protein is CASSLDRGQGRAEAFF.

The table lists this clone with a count of one. The rearrangement links TRBV7-8 to TRBJ1-6, with TRBD1 matching over 8 bases. The CDR3 is made up of 14 amino acids. Losses at the gene ends were 7 bases for V and 8 bases for J; bases not matched to a gene: 7. Germline lookup yields CDR1 SGHVS and CDR2 FQNEAQ. CDR3 bases: TGTGCCAGCAACAAGGACAGGGCCTATTCACCCCTCCACTTT. Translation gives CASNKDRAYSPLHF.

The chain employs TRBV18 and TRBJ1-1, with 7 bases identical to TRBD1. From germline, CDR1 is KGHSH and CDR2 LQKENI. V dropped 5 bases and J dropped 1; count of bases not matched to a gene: 13. CDR3 length equals 17 residues. CDR3 sequence reads: CASSYQPAGGKNTEAFF. CDR3 nucleotide sequence: TGTGCCAGCTCATACCAGCCGGCAGGGGGAAAGAACACTGAAGCTTTCTTT.

This chain joins TRBV19 and TRBJ1-1, with unresolved D. V lost 3 bases and J lost 0, with 11 bases in between. The CDR3 loop spans 15 amino acids. The germline CDR1 and CDR2 sequences are LNHDA and SQIVND (reference sequence). CDR3 loop: CASSIGPGLNTEAFF. CDR3 sequence (DNA): TGTGCCAGTAGTATCGGGCCGGGTTTGAACACTGAAGCTTTCTTT.

The CDR3 sequence: CASSLLDGSLSGANVLTF. The CDR3 bases are TGTGCCAGCAGCCTATTGGACGGGTCTCTCTCTGGGGCCAACGTCCTGACTTTC. The chain is built from TRBV11-2 and TRBJ2-6; D is unclear. This CDR3 has 18 residues. V lost 5 bases and J lost 0, with 17 bases in between. Germline loops: CDR1 SGHAT, CDR2 FQNNGV.

V gene TRBV18 combines with J gene TRBJ2-1, with 9 bases that match TRBD1. The CDR3 runs to 16 residues. The germline gives CDR1 KGHSH, CDR2 LQKENI. J was trimmed by 3 bases and V by 0 bases; bases with no gene match: 3. The chain's CDR3 is CASSPPTGGGYNEQFF. In nucleotides, the CDR3 is TGTGCCAGCTCACCACCGACAGGGGGAGGCTACAATGAGCAGTTCTTC.

The chain links TRBV18 to TRBJ1-1; D is uncertain. This CDR3 is 14 amino acids long. The V end lost 2 bases, the J end lost 1 base, and 8 bases lay between the germline ends. Per the germline V gene, CDR1 is KGHSH and CDR2 is LQKENI. Here the CDR3 reads CASSPNRENTEAFF. The CDR3 nucleotides are TGTGCCAGCTCACCAAATCGGGAGAACACTGAAGCTTTCTTT.

The genes are TRBV19 and TRBJ2-7; 7 positions agree with TRBD2. Germline values: CDR1 LNHDA, CDR2 SQIVND (reference sequence). The ends lost 5 bases at V and 8 bases at J; junction bases unmatched: 15. The CDR3 extends over 15 amino acids. CDR3 sequence (DNA): TGTGCCAGTAGTGACCTAGGGGCGGGGGACCCCAAGCAGTACTTC. It translates to CASSDLGAGDPKQYF.

The genes are TRBV27 and TRBJ2-4; maybe TRBD2 (5 bases). Germline V gene sequence: CDR1 MNHEY, CDR2 SMNVEV (reference sequence). V shed 9 bases and J shed 0 bases, with 9 bases lying between them. The CDR3 sequence is 13 residues long. This CDR3 reads CASQTKAKNIQYF. The CDR3, as DNA: TGTGCCAGTCAGACTAAAGCCAAAAACATTCAGTACTTC.

V gene TRBV7-9 combines with J gene TRBJ1-1; tentatively, D is TRBD1 (5 bases). The CDR3 covers 16 residues. Trimming removed 5 bases from V and 3 bases from J, with 19 bases in between. Germline CDR1 reads SEHNR; CDR2 reads FQNEAQ (reference sequence). CDR3 region: CASSPFGGGMDTEAFF. CDR3 in DNA: TGTGCCAGCAGCCCCTTCGGTGGGGGTATGGACACTGAAGCTTTCTTT. The whole variable domain, remainder taken from reference TRBV7-9 and TRBJ1-1, is DTGVSQNPRHKITKRGQNVTFRCDPISEHNRLYWYRQTLGQGPEFLTYFQNEAQLEKSRLLSDRFSAERPKGSFSTLEIQRTEQGDSAMYLCASSPFGGGMDTEAFFGQGTRLTVV.

The chain carries TRBV5-6 and TRBJ2-7; TRBD2 is a possible D gene (6 bases). There are 15 residues in the CDR3. V lost 5 bases to trimming and J lost 1 base, with 16 bases between them. CDR1 and CDR2 (germline): SGHDT, YYEEEE. DNA of the CDR3: TGTGCCAGCAGTTACGGGAGTGGGGGTTCCTACGAGCAGTACTTC. Translating gives CASSYGSGGSYEQYF.